The 21 T cell receptor beta chains below all came from one sample that was sequenced in a study of neoadjuvant nivolumab and ipilimumab in lung cancer. TCRdb's copy holds only in-frame clones and misses some; the assay was immunoSEQ multiplex PCR. Among 4,000 or so clones, 81% were seen once, and the ten largest hold 5.2%. This material consisted of normal lung tissue adjacent to the tumor, taken after neoadjuvant nivolumab, alone or with ipilimumab, at or shortly before surgery. The origin of the receptors is an adult with non-small cell lung cancer. Some clones in this sample may be carry-over from other donors' samples.

This chain links TRBV19 with TRBJ2-6; perhaps TRBD1 as D (6 bases). The CDR3 spans 16 residues. V dropped 0 bases and J dropped 2 bases, with 8 bases sitting between them. CDR1 and CDR2 (germline): LNHDA, SQIVND (reference sequence). Written as DNA, the CDR3 is TGTGCCAGTAGTATAGATGGGGGCGCTGGGGCCAACGTCCTGACTTTC. This encodes CASSIDGGAGANVLTF.

The chain joins TRBV29-1 to TRBJ1-4, with TRBD1 as a possible D gene (6 bases). The CDR3 is 15 residues long. Germline V gene data show CDR1 as SQVTM and CDR2 as ANQGSEA. Trimming took 1 base from V and 4 from J, leaving 13 bases between them. CDR3 sequence: CSVEVGGHVNEKLFF. DNA of the CDR3: TGCAGCGTTGAAGTTGGGGGACATGTTAATGAAAAACTGTTTTTT.

This clone was counted a few times. This rearrangement joins TRBV6-1 to TRBJ1-5; D is perhaps TRBD1 (6 bases). Germline lookup yields CDR1 MNHNS and CDR2 SASEGT. The CDR3 spans 14 residues. Trimming removed 7 bases from V and 1 base from J, with 11 bases in between. CDR3 sequence: CASNPTGSNQPQHF. CDR3 nucleotide sequence: TGTGCCAGCAATCCGACAGGAAGCAATCAGCCCCAGCATTTT.

V usage is TRBV5-4 and J usage is TRBJ2-1; 9 bases map to TRBD2. The length of the CDR3 is 15 residues. V lost 4 bases to trimming and J lost 6 bases; unmatched junction nucleotides: 8. Germline assignment: CDR1 SGHNT and CDR2 YYREEE (reference sequence). CDR3 protein: CASSPRGGAGNEQFF. In nucleotides, the CDR3 is TGTGCCAGCAGCCCCCGCGGGGGGGCGGGCAATGAGCAGTTCTTC. The complete variable domain, with remaining parts taken from reference TRBV5-4 and TRBJ2-1, reads ETGVTQSPTHLIKTRGQQVTLRCSSQSGHNTVSWYQQALGQGPQFIFQYYREEENGRGNFPPRFSGLQFPNYSSELNVNALELDDSALYLCASSPRGGAGNEQFFGPGTRLTVL.

The V gene is TRBV7-9, the J gene TRBJ1-1; possible D gene TRBD1, 6 bases. The V end was cut by 10 bases, the J end by 4 bases, with 16 bases between. Germline V CDR1 and CDR2: SEHNR, FQNEAQ (reference sequence). CDR3 length: 13 amino acids. CDR3 amino acids: CATTPGVSTEAFF. The CDR3 region has the DNA TGTGCCACCACCCCAGGGGTTTCCACTGAAGCTTTCTTT.

Points on this clone: One end of the junction varies from germline; a read error may be responsible. The V and J genes are TRBV6-1 and TRBJ2-7, with D possibly TRBD2 on 5 matching bases. The CDR3 is 16 residues long. From germline, CDR1 is MNHNS and CDR2 SASEGT. The CDR3 reads CASSASPGISVYAQYF. CDR3 DNA sequence: TGTGCCAGCAGTGCCAGCCCCGGGATATCAGTCTACGCGCAGTACTTC.

The rearrangement joins TRBV10-3 to TRBJ1-6; D not certain. The CDR3 is 13 amino acids. Germline lookup yields CDR1 ENHRY and CDR2 SYGVKD. The V end was cut by 8 bases, the J end by 8 bases, with 13 bases between. The CDR3 DNA follows: TGTGCCATCGGCGAGACGTCGGATTCACCCCTCCACTTT. Amino acid sequence: CAIGETSDSPLHF.

CDR3 sequence (DNA): TGCGCCAGCAGCTTGGAAGGAGCTGTCGCTATATCTTCCTACAATGAGCAGTTCTTC. Its protein is CASSLEGAVAISSYNEQFF. V usage is TRBV5-1 and J usage is TRBJ2-1; no definite D call. Trimming left V 0 bases short and J 1 base short, with 20 bases between. Germline loops: CDR1 SGHRS, CDR2 YFSETQ. The CDR3 totals 19 residues.

The chain links TRBV5-1 to TRBJ1-6, with D possibly TRBD1 on 6 matching bases. The V and J ends lost 0 bases and 6 bases respectively, with 10 bases between them. Germline V gene sequence: CDR1 SGHRS, CDR2 YFSETQ. The CDR3 is 15 amino acids. The CDR3 nucleotides read TGCGCCAGCAGCTTGGACCCGGGGGCTAATTCACCCCTCCACTTT. Amino acids: CASSLDPGANSPLHF. The full variable domain, with the rest looked up from reference TRBV5-1 and TRBJ1-6, is KAGVTQTPRYLIKTRGQQVTLSCSPISGHRSVSWYQQTPGQGLQFLFEYFSETQRNKGNFPGRFSGRQFSNSRSEMNVSTLELGDSALYLCASSLDPGANSPLHFGNGTRLTVT.

The chain employs TRBV2 and TRBJ2-3; 7 bases align to TRBD2. Trimming took 7 bases from V and 2 from J; bases not matched to a gene: 6. Per germline, CDR1 SNHLY and CDR2 FYNNEI. CDR3 length: 14 residues. CDR3 loop: CASMEGLPTDTQYF. The CDR3 nucleotides read TGTGCCAGCATGGAGGGACTACCCACAGATACGCAGTATTTT.

This chain uses TRBV19 with TRBJ2-6; 7 positions agree with TRBD1. Germline CDR1 reads LNHDA; CDR2 reads SQIVND (reference sequence). V dropped 4 bases and J dropped 0; count of bases not matched to a gene: 18. This CDR3 contains 21 residues. CDR3 nucleotides: TGTGCCAGTAGTACCACCGGGTACCGGGACAGTCAGGTCTCTGGGGCCAACGTCCTGACTTTC. The encoded protein is CASSTTGYRDSQVSGANVLTF.

In nucleotides, the CDR3 is TGTGCCAGCAGTCCCACGGGGCAGGGCCTTGGTGGCTACACCTTC. Encoded protein: CASSPTGQGLGGYTF. This chain uses TRBV6-5 with TRBJ1-2, with D perhaps TRBD1 (5 bases). CDR3 length equals 15 residues. The germline gives CDR1 MNHEY, CDR2 SVGAGI. The V gene lost 5 bases and the J gene lost 7 bases, with 20 bases spanning the gap.

Only one count was recorded for this clone. The chain couples TRBV9 to TRBJ1-2; unclear D gene. V lost 4 bases and J 1 base, leaving 14 bases between the germline ends. The CDR3 spans 15 residues. The germline CDR1 and CDR2 sequences are SGDLS and YYNGEE. CDR3 bases: TGTGCCAGCAGCCCCACCCTGACAAATAACTATGGCTACACCTTC. Amino acid sequence: CASSPTLTNNYGYTF.

This chain joins TRBV9 and TRBJ2-7; tentatively, D is TRBD1 (5 bases). The CDR3 is made up of 15 amino acids. V was clipped by 4 bases and J by 0 bases, with 14 bases between them. The V gene's germline CDR1 is SGDLS and CDR2 YYNGEE. CDR3 in DNA: TGTGCCAGCAGCCCTACCAGGGCCCCCTCCTACGAGCAGTACTTC. Encoded protein: CASSPTRAPSYEQYF. Drawing the rest from reference TRBV9 and TRBJ2-7, the complete variable domain is DSGVTQTPKHLITATGQRVTLRCSPRSGDLSVYWYQQSLDQGLQFLIQYYNGEERAKGNILERFSAQQFPDLHSELNLSSLELGDSALYFCASSPTRAPSYEQYFGPGTRLTVT.

Sample share makes this clone large (0.1 to 1%). The CDR3 loop is CASSGSPQEQYF. In DNA, the CDR3 is TGTGCCAGCAGTGGATCTCCTCAGGAGCAGTACTTC. This chain joins TRBV25-1 and TRBJ2-7; the D is unclear. Looked up from germline, CDR1 is MGHDK and CDR2 is SYGVNS. CDR3 length: 12 amino acids. Trimming stripped 4 bases from V and 7 bases from J, with 11 bases between.

The V call is TRBV7-8, the J call TRBJ1-4; 9 positions agree with TRBD1. CDR3 length: 15 amino acids. Germline-derived CDR1 and CDR2 are SGHVS and FQNEAQ. The ends lost 4 bases at V and 4 bases at J; junction bases unmatched: 4. This CDR3 is CASSWDREDNEKLFF. The CDR3 nucleotides are TGTGCCAGCAGCTGGGACAGGGAAGATAATGAAAAACTGTTTTTT.

CDR3 sequence: CAISDSTGSKNIQYF. In DNA, the CDR3 is TGTGCCATCAGTGATTCTACGGGGTCCAAAAACATTCAGTACTTC. This sequence joins TRBV10-3 and TRBJ2-4, with D perhaps TRBD2 (5 bases). CDR3 length: 15 residues. CDR1 and CDR2 (germline): ENHRY, SYGVKD. V lost 3 bases, J lost 2 bases, and 11 bases lay in between.

The chain links TRBV11-2 to TRBJ2-3; 10 nucleotides align to TRBD2. V lost 4 bases, J lost 9 bases, and 16 bases stayed unmatched. The CDR3 is made up of 17 amino acids. Per the germline V gene, CDR1 is SGHAT and CDR2 is FQNNGV. CDR3 sequence: CASSSGDSGRAPGTQYF. DNA for the CDR3: TGTGCCAGCAGCTCCGGGGACAGCGGGAGGGCCCCGGGCACGCAGTATTTT.

This clone has a handful of counts. The chain joins TRBV6-5 to TRBJ2-3; 8 bases line up with TRBD2. Looked up from germline, CDR1 is MNHEY and CDR2 is SVGAGI. The ends lost 0 bases at V and 4 bases at J; junction bases unmatched: 3. The CDR3 extends over 15 amino acids. The CDR3 spells CASSYSAGGADTQYF. The CDR3 nucleotides read TGTGCCAGCAGTTACTCTGCGGGAGGCGCAGATACGCAGTATTTT.

The chain employs TRBV19 and TRBJ2-1; D is possibly TRBD1 (6 bases). The germline CDR1 and CDR2 sequences are LNHDA and SQIVND (reference sequence). The CDR3 runs to 15 residues. V was cut by 3 bases and J by 4 bases, with 13 bases left in between. CDR3 DNA: TGTGCCAGTAGTATCAATCAGGGGCTTTACAATGAGCAGTTCTTC. Its translation is CASSINQGLYNEQFF.

The chain links TRBV11-1 to TRBJ1-1; D call uncertain. Trimming took 5 bases from V and 4 from J, leaving 20 bases between them. Looked up from germline, CDR1 is SGHAT and CDR2 is FQDESV (reference sequence). CDR3 length equals 16 residues. The CDR3 protein is CASSITLAARPTEAFF. CDR3 sequence (DNA): TGTGCCAGCAGCATAACCTTAGCAGCTAGGCCCACTGAAGCTTTCTTT.